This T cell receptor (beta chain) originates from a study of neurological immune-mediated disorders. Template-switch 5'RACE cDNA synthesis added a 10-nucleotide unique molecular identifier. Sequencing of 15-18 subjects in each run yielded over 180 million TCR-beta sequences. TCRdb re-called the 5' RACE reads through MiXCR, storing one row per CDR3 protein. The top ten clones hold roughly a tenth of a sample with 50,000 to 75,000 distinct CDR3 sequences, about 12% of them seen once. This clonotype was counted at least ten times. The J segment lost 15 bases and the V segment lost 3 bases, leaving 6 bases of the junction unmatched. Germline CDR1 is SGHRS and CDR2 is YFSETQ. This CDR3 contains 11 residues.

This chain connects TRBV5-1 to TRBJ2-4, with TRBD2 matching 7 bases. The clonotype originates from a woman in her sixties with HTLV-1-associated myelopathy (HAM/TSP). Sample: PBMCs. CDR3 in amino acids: CASSSGLGWYF. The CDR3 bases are TGCGCCAGCAGCTCAGGACTAGGGTGGTACTTC.